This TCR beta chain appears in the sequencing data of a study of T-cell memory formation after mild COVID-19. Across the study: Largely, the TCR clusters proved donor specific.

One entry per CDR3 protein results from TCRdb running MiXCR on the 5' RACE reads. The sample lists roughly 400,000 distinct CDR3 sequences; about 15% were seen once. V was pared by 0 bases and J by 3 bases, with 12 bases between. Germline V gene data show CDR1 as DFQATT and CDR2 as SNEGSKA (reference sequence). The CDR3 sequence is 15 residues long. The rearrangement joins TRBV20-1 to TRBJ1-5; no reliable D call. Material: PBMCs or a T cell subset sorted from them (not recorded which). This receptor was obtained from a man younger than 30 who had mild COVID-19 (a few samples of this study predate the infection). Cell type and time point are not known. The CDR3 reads CSAREITRDNQPQHF. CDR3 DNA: TGCAGTGCTAGAGAGATTACCAGAGACAATCAGCCCCAGCATTTT.